This paragraph reports one T cell receptor (beta chain). Antigen specificity is unknown. These data are taken from a study of identical twins. Template switching (which added a universal primer site) was used, and cDNA carried unique molecular identifiers. TCRdb redid the calling of the 5' RACE reads with MiXCR, one entry per CDR3 protein. The profile covers a few hundred thousand distinct CDR3 sequences, with about a fifth appearing a single time and around 12% taken by the ten largest. Study results and limitations: In monozygotic twins, models underestimated the sharing of out-of-frame TCR alpha. Out-of-frame alpha sequences common to twins were enriched for low generation probability.

Among all donors, each was a healthy Caucasian. The receptor was derived from a man over 45 in good health. The sample was naive T cells sorted from blood.

CDR3 sequence reads: CASSQDPPLAPSSYNEQFF. CDR3 DNA: TGCGCCAGCAGCCAAGATCCCCCTCTAGCGCCGAGCTCCTACAATGAGCAGTTCTTC. V usage is TRBV4-3 and J usage is TRBJ2-1; TRBD2 is a possible D gene (6 bases). The germline V gene has CDR1 LGHNA and CDR2 YSLEER. The CDR3 contains 19 residues. With 0 bases removed from V and 0 bases from J, the gap between germline ends came to 18 bases.